This T cell receptor (beta chain) was sequenced during a study of neurological immune-mediated disorders. Findings and limits, study-wide: HTLV-1-associated myelopathy had the most TCR clonal expansion, whereas multiple sclerosis had the least (lower than in healthy controls).

Per the germline V gene, CDR1 is MNHEY and CDR2 is SMNVEV (reference sequence). V lost 5 bases, J lost 0 bases, and 11 bases lay in between. CDR3 length equals 15 residues. This clonotype was counted at least ten times. Its specificity is not known. 5'RACE with 10-nucleotide random UMIs generated the cDNA. TCRdb called the 5' RACE reads again in MiXCR, with one record for every CDR3 protein. Of tens of thousands of distinct CDR3 sequences in the sample, 6% to 8.5% were seen once. Among the participants, healthy controls were blood bank volunteers in Maryland, USA. Unsorted libraries used 2 million PBMCs kept at -80 degrees C.

The receptor's source is a woman aged 35 to 49 in good health. The sample comprised PBMCs. The J gene is TRBJ1-3, the V gene TRBV27, with D possibly being TRBD1 (6 bases). The CDR3 loop reads CASSRSGDSGNTIYF. The DNA for the CDR3 is TGTGCCAGCAGTCGATCAGGGGACTCTGGAAACACCATATATTTT.